This T cell receptor beta chain was observed in a study of beta chain features in type 1 diabetes. This clone was seen at least ten times. After removal of 4 bases from V and 6 bases from J, the junction contained 11 bases not matched to a gene. The V gene's germline CDR1 is SGDLS and CDR2 YYNGEE. This CDR3 has 16 amino acids. Sequencing targeted expressed TCRB transcripts, as all isolated RNA had been reverse transcribed. Sequencing was performed with immunoSEQ multiplex PCR; in TCRdb, only in-frame clones are kept and a portion is missing. The sample lists about 340,000 clones, 8% occurring once. The sequence derives from a woman between 18 and 29 years old in good health. The gene calls are TRBV9 and TRBJ2-2; 8 positions match TRBD1. Sequencing was performed on central memory CD4+ T cells from blood. This CDR3 reads CASSPDPGTGPGELFF. The CDR3 coding sequence is TGTGCCAGCAGCCCAGACCCCGGGACAGGACCCGGGGAGCTGTTTTTT.